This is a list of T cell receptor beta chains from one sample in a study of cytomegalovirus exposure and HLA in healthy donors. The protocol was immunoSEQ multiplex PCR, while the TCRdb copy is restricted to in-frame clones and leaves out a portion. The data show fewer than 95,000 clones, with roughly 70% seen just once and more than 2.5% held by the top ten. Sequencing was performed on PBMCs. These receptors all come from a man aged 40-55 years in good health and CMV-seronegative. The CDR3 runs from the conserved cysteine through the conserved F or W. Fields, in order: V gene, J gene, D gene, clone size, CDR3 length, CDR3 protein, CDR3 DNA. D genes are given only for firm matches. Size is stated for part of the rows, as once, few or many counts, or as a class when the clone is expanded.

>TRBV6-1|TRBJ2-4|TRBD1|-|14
CASSEQGARNIQYF
TGTGCCAGCAGTGAGCAGGGGGCACGAAACATTCAGTACTTC
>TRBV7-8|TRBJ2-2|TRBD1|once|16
CASSLRDRGTTGELFF
TGTGCCAGCAGCTTAAGGGACAGGGGGACCACCGGGGAGCTGTTTTTT
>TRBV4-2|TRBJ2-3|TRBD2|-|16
CASSQTLAGATDTQYF
TGTGCCAGCAGCCAAACCCTAGCGGGGGCCACAGATACGCAGTATTTT
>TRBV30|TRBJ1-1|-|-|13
CAWGTSSGTEAFF
TGTGCCTGGGGGACTTCTTCAGGCACTGAAGCTTTCTTT
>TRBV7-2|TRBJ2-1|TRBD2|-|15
CASSLASLAGLEQFF
TGTGCCAGCAGCTTAGCATCACTAGCGGGGCTCGAGCAGTTCTTC
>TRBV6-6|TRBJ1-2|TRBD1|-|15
CASRFRQGENYGYTF
TGTGCCAGCAGGTTCCGACAGGGGGAAAACTATGGCTACACCTTC
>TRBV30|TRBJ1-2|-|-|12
CAWSPGGCGYTF
TGTGCCTGGAGTCCCGGGGGATGTGGCTACACCTTC
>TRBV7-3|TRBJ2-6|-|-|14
CASSTNSGANVLTF
TGTGCCAGCAGCACTAACTCTGGGGCCAACGTCCTGACTTTC
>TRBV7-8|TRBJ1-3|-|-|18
CASSAQWGGTFSGNTIYF
TGTGCCAGCAGCGCCCAGTGGGGGGGAACATTCTCTGGAAACACCATATATTTT
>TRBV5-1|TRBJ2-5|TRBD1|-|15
CASSLGTGVRETQYF
TGCGCCAGCAGCTTGGGAACAGGGGTTCGAGAGACCCAGTACTTC
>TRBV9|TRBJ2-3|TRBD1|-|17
CASSVYRDRGLSDTQYF
TGTGCCAGCAGCGTATACCGGGACAGGGGGCTCTCAGATACGCAGTATTTT
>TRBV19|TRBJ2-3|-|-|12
CASSVSTDTQYF
TGTGCCAGTAGCGTTAGCACAGATACGCAGTATTTT
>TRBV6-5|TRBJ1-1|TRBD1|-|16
CASSYLPGTGNTEAFF
TGTGCCAGCAGTTACCTACCCGGGACAGGGAACACTGAAGCTTTCTTT
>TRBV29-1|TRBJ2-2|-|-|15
CSVLAAERSTGELFF
TGCAGCGTACTGGCAGCGGAGAGGAGCACCGGGGAGCTGTTTTTT
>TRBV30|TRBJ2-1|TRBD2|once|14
CAWEGSGGACEQFF
TGTGCCTGGGAGGGGAGCGGGGGGGCCTGTGAGCAGTTCTTC
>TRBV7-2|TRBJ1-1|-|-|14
CASSLDRMNTEAFF
TGTGCCAGCAGCTTAGACAGGATGAACACTGAAGCTTTCTTT
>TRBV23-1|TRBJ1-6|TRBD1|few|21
CASSPHLPRQGMSSYNSPLHF
TGCGCCAGCAGTCCACACCTTCCTCGACAGGGGATGAGCTCCTATAATTCACCCCTCCACTTT
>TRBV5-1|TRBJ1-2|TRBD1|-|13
CASSHGTGEGYTF
TGCGCCAGCAGCCACGGGACAGGGGAGGGCTACACCTTC
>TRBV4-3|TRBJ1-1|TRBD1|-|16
CASSRAHGQGNTEAFF
TGCGCCAGCAGTCGTGCTCACGGACAGGGGAACACTGAAGCTTTCTTT
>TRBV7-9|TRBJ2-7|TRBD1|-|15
CSSSLDRASSYEQYF
TGTTCCAGCAGCCTCGACAGGGCAAGCTCCTACGAGCAGTACTTC
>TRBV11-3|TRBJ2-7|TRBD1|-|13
CASSLGTGREQYF
TGTGCCAGCAGCCTAGGGACAGGGAGGGAGCAGTACTTC
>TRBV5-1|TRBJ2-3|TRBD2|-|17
CASKTSGGDQGADTQYF
TGCGCCAGCAAGACTAGCGGGGGGGACCAGGGAGCAGATACGCAGTATTTT
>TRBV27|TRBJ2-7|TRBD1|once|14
CASSSGQGVWEQYF
TGTGCCAGCAGTTCCGGACAGGGGGTGTGGGAGCAGTACTTC
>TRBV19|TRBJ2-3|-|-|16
CASSIALHSSTDTQYF
TGTGCCAGTAGTATTGCACTGCACTCTAGCACAGATACGCAGTATTTT
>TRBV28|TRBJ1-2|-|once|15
CASKSPRQSNYGYTF
TGTGCCAGCAAGTCCCCGAGGCAGTCGAACTATGGCTACACCTTC
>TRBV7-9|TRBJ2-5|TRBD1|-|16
CASSPTGQGALETQYF
TGTGCCAGCAGCCCCACTGGACAGGGGGCATTGGAGACCCAGTACTTC
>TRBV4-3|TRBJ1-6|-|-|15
CASSPAYSYNSPLHF
TGCGCCAGCAGCCCCGCGTACTCCTATAATTCACCCCTCCACTTT
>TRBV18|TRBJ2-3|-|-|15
CASSQIGGGTDTQYF
TGTGCCAGCTCCCAAATTGGCGGGGGCACAGATACGCAGTATTTT
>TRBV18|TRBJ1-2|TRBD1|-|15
CASSQPGQGGYGYTF
TGTGCCAGCTCACAACCGGGACAGGGCGGCTATGGCTACACCTTC
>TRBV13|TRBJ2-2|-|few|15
CASSLVPGNTGELFF
TGTGCCAGCAGCTTAGTACCCGGGAACACCGGGGAGCTGTTTTTT
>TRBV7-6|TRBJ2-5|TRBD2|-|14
CASSFSAGEETQYF
TGTGCCAGCAGCTTCTCAGCGGGGGAAGAGACCCAGTACTTC
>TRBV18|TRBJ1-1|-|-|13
CASSPEQDTEAFF
TGTGCCAGCTCACCAGAACAGGACACTGAAGCTTTCTTT
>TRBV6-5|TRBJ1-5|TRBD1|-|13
CASRPDRDQPQHF
TGTGCCAGCAGACCGGACAGGGATCAGCCCCAGCATTTT
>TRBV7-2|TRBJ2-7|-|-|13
CASSLPSNYEQYF
TGTGCCAGCAGCTTACCATCCAACTACGAGCAGTACTTC
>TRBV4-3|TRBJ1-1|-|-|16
CASSQPHRVGGTEAFF
TGCGCCAGCAGCCAACCCCACAGGGTAGGGGGCACTGAAGCTTTCTTT
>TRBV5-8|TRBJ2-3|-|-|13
CASSFAGEGTQYF
TGTGCCAGCAGCTTCGCAGGGGAGGGTACGCAGTATTTT
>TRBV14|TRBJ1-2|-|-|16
CASSQDRSGVNYGYTF
TGTGCCAGCAGCCAAGATCGGTCAGGGGTGAACTATGGCTACACCTTC
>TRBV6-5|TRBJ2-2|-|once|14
CASSYLAGTGELFF
TGTGCCAGCAGTTACTTGGCGGGGACCGGGGAGCTGTTTTTT
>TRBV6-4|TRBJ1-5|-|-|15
CASSDSAGSNQPQHF
TGTGCCAGCAGTGACTCGGCGGGTAGCAATCAGCCCCAGCATTTT
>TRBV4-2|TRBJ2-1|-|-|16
CASSLEGTRGMDEQFF
TGTGCCAGCAGCCTAGAAGGTACCCGGGGGATGGATGAGCAGTTCTTC
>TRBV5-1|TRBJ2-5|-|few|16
CASRDSGLPSFKTQYF
TGCGCCAGCAGGGATTCGGGACTCCCCTCCTTCAAGACCCAGTACTTC
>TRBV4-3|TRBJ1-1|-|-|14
CASSQDEVSTEAFF
TGCGCCAGCAGCCAAGATGAGGTGAGCACTGAAGCTTTCTTT
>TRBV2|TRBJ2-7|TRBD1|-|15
CASRDRDRGEYEQYF
TGTGCCAGCAGGGACCGGGACAGGGGGGAATACGAGCAGTACTTC
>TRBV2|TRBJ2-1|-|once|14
CASSEAAGGNEQFF
TGTGCCAGCAGTGAAGCGGCAGGGGGGAATGAGCAGTTCTTC
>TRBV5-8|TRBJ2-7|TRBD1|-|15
CASSADRVLSYEQYF
TGTGCCAGCAGCGCTGACAGGGTTCTCTCCTACGAGCAGTACTTC
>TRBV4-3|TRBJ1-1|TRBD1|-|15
CASSQRPGQLGEAFF
TGCGCCAGCAGCCAGCGGCCGGGACAGCTAGGTGAAGCTTTCTTT
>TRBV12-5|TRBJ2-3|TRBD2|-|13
CASGSSGADTQYF
TGTGCTAGTGGTTCTAGCGGGGCAGATACGCAGTATTTT
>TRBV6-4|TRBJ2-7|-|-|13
CASSSGGTYEQYF
TGTGCCAGCAGTTCGGGGGGCACCTACGAGCAGTACTTC
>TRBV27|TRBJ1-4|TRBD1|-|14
CASSFRTGSEKLFF
TGTGCCAGCAGTTTTCGGACAGGGAGTGAAAAACTGTTTTTT
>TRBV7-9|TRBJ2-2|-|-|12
CASTPRTGELFF
TGTGCCAGCACCCCGAGAACCGGGGAGCTGTTTTTT
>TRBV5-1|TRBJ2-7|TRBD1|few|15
CASSLAGQGRNEQYF
TGCGCCAGCAGCTTGGCGGGACAGGGGAGGAACGAGCAGTACTTC
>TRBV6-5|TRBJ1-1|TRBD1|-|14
CASSPQGVGTEAFF
TGTGCCAGCAGCCCACAGGGGGTAGGAACTGAAGCTTTCTTT
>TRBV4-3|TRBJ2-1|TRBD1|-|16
CASSHGTGGSYNEQFF
TGCGCCAGCAGCCACGGGACAGGGGGCTCCTACAATGAGCAGTTCTTC
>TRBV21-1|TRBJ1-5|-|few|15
CASSKGAGTDQPQHF
TGTGCCAGCAGCAAAGGGGCGGGGACCGATCAGCCCCAGCATTTT